A selection of T cell receptor beta chains follows, all from one sample in a study of monozygotic twins with inflammatory bowel disease. TCRdb re-called the 5' RACE reads and shows each CDR3 protein once, DNA omitted. Recorded here are about 210,000 distinct CDR3 sequences; the top ten clones represent 1.6%. The sample consisted of blood. The receptors come from a human donor with ulcerative colitis or Crohn's disease, or a healthy co-twin of an affected twin (not recorded which). Each CDR3 is given with its conserved first and last residue.

j_call,v_call,cdr3_aa
TRBJ1-2,TRBV5-6,CASSLWGTGYTF
TRBJ1-2,TRBV9,CASSPRTGARLGDGYTF
TRBJ2-4,TRBV20-1,CSANSGTGSGEKNIQYF
TRBJ2-5,TRBV25-1,CASSEWVTGGETQYF
TRBJ1-1,TRBV2,CASKAHGTVSDTEAFF
TRBJ2-6,TRBV11-1,CASSLVPGYSSGANVLTF
TRBJ2-3,TRBV9,CASSVVGGRSTDTQYF
TRBJ1-2,TRBV11-2,CASSLGTGPEGYTF
TRBJ2-7,TRBV5-1,CASSLLASGGPRDYEQYF
TRBJ1-2,TRBV7-9,CASSLTDGISTGCF
TRBJ1-2,TRBV12-3/TRBV12-4,CASSYGGSLGGYTF
TRBJ1-4,TRBV6-1,CASRGPTGSIEKLFF
TRBJ1-5,TRBV12-5,CASGLLIVRDQPQHF
TRBJ1-5,TRBV20-1,CSARSSGQAEHSNQPQHF
TRBJ2-3,TRBV15,CATSRDWRGANGDTQYF
TRBJ2-5,TRBV7-3,CASSSAGTPKETQYF
TRBJ1-1,TRBV5-1,CASSAYSQNTEAFF